The sequence of this T cell receptor (beta chain) was determined in a study of beta chain features in type 1 diabetes. Overall study context: Healthy donors resembled patients in age, gender and cell yields. Investigators examined some 100 million sorted cells across all samples.

Study-wide results and caveats: TCRB CDR3 length was moderately but significantly reduced in all four CD4+ subsets of Type 1 diabetes patients.

The isolated RNA, all of it, was reverse transcribed, so expressed TCRB transcripts were what got sequenced. Produced via immunoSEQ multiplex PCR; TCRdb's table is partial and in-frame only. The sample lists about 28,000 clones; almost 65% were seen once. A note on this clone: Its antigen is undetermined.

Sequenced: Tregs from blood. The receptor comes from a woman in her twenties or thirties with type 1 diabetes.

CDR3 loop: CASSAFGTVNTGELFF. As DNA, the CDR3 is TGTGCCAGCAGTGCTTTTGGGACAGTGAACACCGGGGAGCTGTTTTTT. The chain is built from TRBV27 and TRBJ2-2; TRBD1 matches 7 bases. The CDR3 covers 16 residues. J gave up 1 base and V 5 bases, and 7 bases lay outside the gene matches. Germline CDR1 reads MNHEY; CDR2 reads SMNVEV (reference sequence).